A single sample gave rise to the 4 T cell receptor beta chains below, sequenced in a study of T cell responses to AZD1222 COVID-19 vaccine. Measured with immunoSEQ multiplex PCR; TCRdb has only the in-frame clones, and not every one. The sample yields approximately 150,000 clones, 80% to 95% seen once. Sequenced here: peripheral blood, sampled 28 days after the second AZD1222 dose. These receptors were taken from an adult who received the AZD1222 COVID-19 vaccine.

This clone was observed a single time. This chain connects TRBV19 to TRBJ1-6; D is unresolved. Germline CDR1 is LNHDA and CDR2 is SQIVND (reference sequence). The CDR3 spans 16 residues. V lost 9 bases and J 4 bases, leaving 19 bases between the germline ends. This chain's CDR3 is CARSSWTGTYNSPLHF. In DNA, the CDR3 is TGTGCCAGATCCAGTTGGACGGGAACGTATAATTCACCCCTCCACTTT.

This chain connects TRBV6-6 to TRBJ2-6; 7 bases agree with TRBD1. Germline CDR1 is MNHNY and CDR2 is SVGAGI (reference sequence). The CDR3 sequence is 18 residues long. J gave up 0 bases and V 5 bases, and 10 bases lay outside the gene matches. DNA of the CDR3: TGTGCCAGCAGTCGCCGACAGGGTACGGGCTCTGGGGCCAACGTCCTGACTTTC. Protein product: CASSRRQGTGSGANVLTF.

This chain connects TRBV7-6 to TRBJ2-7; 10 nucleotides line up with TRBD1. Looked up from germline, CDR1 is SGHVS and CDR2 is FNYEAQ. The CDR3 loop spans 16 amino acids. The trim removed 2 bases at V and 4 bases at J, leaving 8 bases unmatched. The CDR3 bases are TGTGCCAGCAGCTTATCCCAGGACAGGGGGTTTTACGAGCAGTACTTC. It yields the protein CASSLSQDRGFYEQYF.

This rearrangement joins TRBV5-4 to TRBJ2-3, with 10 bases that match TRBD2. CDR3 length: 16 residues. Germline trimming cut 4 bases from V and 1 base from J; bases unmatched to any gene: 6. Germline V gene data show CDR1 as SGHNT and CDR2 as YYREEE (reference sequence). The DNA of the CDR3 is TGTGCCAGCAGCCCCACAACTAGCGGGGGCACAGATACGCAGTATTTT. Translated: CASSPTTSGGTDTQYF.